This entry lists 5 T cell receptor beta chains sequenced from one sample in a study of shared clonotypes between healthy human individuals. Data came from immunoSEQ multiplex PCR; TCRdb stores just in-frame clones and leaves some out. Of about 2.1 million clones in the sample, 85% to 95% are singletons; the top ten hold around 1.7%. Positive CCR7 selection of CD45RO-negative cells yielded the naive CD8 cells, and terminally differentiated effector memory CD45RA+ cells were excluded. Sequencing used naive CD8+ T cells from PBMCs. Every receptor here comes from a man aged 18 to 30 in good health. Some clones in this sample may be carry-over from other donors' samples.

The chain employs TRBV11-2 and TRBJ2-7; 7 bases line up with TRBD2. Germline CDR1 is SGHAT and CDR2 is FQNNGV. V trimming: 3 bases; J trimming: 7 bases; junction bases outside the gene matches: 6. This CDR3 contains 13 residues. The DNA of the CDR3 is TGTGCCAGCAGCTTCGAGCGGGGCAGGGAGCAGTACTTC. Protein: CASSFERGREQYF. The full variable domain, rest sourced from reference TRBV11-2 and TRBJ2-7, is EAGVAQSPRYKIIEKRQSVAFWCNPISGHATLYWYQQILGQGPKLLIQFQNNGVVDDSQLPKDRFSAERLKGVDSTLKIQPAKLEDSAVYLCASSFERGREQYFGPGTRLTVT.

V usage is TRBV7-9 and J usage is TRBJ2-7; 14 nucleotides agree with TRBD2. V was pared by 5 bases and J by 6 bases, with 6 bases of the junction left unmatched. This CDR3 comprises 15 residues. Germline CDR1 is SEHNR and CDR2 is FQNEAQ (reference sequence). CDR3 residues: CASSPGTSGSLEQYF. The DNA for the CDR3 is TGTGCCAGCAGCCCCGGGACTAGCGGGAGTCTCGAGCAGTACTTC.

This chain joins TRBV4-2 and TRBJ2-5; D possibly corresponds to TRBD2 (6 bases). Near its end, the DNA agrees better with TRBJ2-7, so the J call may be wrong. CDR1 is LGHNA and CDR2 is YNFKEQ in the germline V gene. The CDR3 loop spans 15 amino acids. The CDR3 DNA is TGTGCCAGCAGCCATGACCGGGACTCGTCCTACGAGCAGTACTTC. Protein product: CASSHDRDSSYEQYF.

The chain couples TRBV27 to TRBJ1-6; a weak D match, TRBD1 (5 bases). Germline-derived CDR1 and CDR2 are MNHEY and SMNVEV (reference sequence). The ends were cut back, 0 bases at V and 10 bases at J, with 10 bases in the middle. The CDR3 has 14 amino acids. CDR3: CASSLSRAGSPLHF. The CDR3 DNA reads TGTGCCAGCAGTTTATCCAGGGCGGGCTCACCCCTCCACTTT.

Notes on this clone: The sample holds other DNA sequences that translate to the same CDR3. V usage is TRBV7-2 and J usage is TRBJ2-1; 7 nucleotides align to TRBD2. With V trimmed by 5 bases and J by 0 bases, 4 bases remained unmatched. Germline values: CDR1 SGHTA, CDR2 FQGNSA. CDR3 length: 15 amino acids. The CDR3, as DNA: TGTGCCAGCAGCCTGGGGGGGTACTCCTACAATGAGCAGTTCTTC. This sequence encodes CASSLGGYSYNEQFF.